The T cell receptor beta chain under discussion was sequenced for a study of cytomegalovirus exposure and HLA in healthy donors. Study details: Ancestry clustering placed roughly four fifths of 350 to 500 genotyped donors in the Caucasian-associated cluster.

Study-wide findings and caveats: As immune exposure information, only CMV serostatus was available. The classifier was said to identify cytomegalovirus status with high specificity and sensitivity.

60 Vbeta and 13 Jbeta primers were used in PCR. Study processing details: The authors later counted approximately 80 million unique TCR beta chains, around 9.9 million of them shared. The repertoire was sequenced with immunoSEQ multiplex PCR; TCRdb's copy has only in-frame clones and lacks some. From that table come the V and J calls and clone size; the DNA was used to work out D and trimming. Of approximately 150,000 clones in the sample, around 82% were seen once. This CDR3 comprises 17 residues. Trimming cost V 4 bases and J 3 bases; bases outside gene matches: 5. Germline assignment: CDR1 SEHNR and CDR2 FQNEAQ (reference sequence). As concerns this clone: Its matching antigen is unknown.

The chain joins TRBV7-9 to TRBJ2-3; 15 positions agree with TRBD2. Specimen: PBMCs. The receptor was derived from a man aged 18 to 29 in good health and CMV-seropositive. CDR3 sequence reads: CASSWTSGRVGTDTQYF. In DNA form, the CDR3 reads TGTGCCAGCAGCTGGACTAGCGGGAGGGTGGGGACAGATACGCAGTATTTT.